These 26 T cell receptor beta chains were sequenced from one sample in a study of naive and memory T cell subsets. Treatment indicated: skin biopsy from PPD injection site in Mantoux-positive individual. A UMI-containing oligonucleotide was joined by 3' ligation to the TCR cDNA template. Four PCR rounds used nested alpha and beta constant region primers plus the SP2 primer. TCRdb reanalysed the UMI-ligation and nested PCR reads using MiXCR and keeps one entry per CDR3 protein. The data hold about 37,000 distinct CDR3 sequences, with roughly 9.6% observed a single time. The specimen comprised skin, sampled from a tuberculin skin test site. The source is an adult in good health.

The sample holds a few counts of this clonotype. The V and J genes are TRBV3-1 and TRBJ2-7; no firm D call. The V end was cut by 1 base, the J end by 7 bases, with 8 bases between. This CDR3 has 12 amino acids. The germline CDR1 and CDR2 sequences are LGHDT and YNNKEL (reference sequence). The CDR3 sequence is CASSQGLWEQYF. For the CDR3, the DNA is TGTGCCAGCAGCCAAGGTCTGTGGGAGCAGTACTTC.

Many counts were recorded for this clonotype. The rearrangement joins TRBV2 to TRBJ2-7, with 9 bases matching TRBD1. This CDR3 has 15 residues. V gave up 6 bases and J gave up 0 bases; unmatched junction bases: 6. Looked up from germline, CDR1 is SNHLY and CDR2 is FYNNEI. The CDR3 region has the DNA TGTGCCAGCAGGGGGGACAGGGCCAGCTCCTACGAGCAGTACTTC. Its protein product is CASRGDRASSYEQYF.

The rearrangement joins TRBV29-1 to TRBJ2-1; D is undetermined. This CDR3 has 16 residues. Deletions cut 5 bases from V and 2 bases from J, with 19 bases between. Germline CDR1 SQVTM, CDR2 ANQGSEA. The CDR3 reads CSVYLSASLTYNEQFF. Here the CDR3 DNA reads TGCAGCGTTTATTTATCGGCCAGTTTGACCTACAATGAGCAGTTCTTC.

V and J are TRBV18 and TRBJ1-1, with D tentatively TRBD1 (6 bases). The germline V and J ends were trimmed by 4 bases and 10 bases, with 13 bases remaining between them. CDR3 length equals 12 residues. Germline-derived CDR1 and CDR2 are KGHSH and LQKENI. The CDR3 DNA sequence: TGTGCCAGCTCACTCCAGTGGGGGCGAGCTTTCTTT. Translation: CASSLQWGRAFF. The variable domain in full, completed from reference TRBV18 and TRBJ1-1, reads NAGVMQNPRHLVRRRGQEARLRCSPMKGHSHVYWYRQLPEEGLKFMVYLQKENIIDESGMPKERFSAEFPKEGPSILRIQQVVRGDSAAYFCASSLQWGRAFFGQGTRLTVV.

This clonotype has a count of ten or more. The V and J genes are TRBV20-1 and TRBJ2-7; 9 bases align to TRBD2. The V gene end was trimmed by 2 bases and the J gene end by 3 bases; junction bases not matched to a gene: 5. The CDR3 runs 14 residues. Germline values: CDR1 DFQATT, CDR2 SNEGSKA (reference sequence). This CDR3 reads CSARLAGTYYEQYF. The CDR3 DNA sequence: TGCAGTGCTAGACTAGCGGGAACCTACTACGAGCAGTACTTC.

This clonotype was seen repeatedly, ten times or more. The CDR3 DNA is TGCGCCAGCAGCCGGGACAAATCCTCTGGAAACACCATATATTTT. Amino acids: CASSRDKSSGNTIYF. The chain links TRBV5-1 to TRBJ1-3, with D possibly being TRBD1 (6 bases). The length of the CDR3 is 15 residues. V was clipped by 4 bases and J by 0 bases, with 11 bases between them. Looked up from germline, CDR1 is SGHRS and CDR2 is YFSETQ.

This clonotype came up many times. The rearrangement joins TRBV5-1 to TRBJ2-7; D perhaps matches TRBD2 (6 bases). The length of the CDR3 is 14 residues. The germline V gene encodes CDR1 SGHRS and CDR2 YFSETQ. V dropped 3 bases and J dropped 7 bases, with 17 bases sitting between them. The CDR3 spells CASSSVGGKGEQYF. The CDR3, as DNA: TGCGCCAGCAGCTCAGTAGGAGGGAAGGGGGAGCAGTACTTC.

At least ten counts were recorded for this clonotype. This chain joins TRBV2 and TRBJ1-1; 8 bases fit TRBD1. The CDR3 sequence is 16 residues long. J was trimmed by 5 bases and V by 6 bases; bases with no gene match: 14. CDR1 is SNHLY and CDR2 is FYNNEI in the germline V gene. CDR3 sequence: CASSLKDREGKTEAFF. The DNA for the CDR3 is TGTGCCAGCAGCCTCAAGGACAGGGAAGGAAAAACTGAAGCTTTCTTT.

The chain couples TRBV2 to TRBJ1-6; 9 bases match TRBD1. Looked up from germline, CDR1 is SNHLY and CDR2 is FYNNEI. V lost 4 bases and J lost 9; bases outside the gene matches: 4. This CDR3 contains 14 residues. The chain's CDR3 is CASSVGTGSSPLHF. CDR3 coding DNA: TGTGCCAGCAGTGTAGGGACAGGGAGTTCACCCCTCCACTTT.

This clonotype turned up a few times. CDR3 bases: TGTGCCAGCAGGGAGGGGGGTACCGGGGAGCTGTTTTTT. This gives the protein CASREGGTGELFF. The gene calls are TRBV2 and TRBJ2-2, with D possibly called TRBD1 or TRBD2 (6 bases each). V gave up 6 bases and J gave up 5 bases, with 10 bases separating them. CDR3 size: 13 residues. The germline V gene encodes CDR1 SNHLY and CDR2 FYNNEI.

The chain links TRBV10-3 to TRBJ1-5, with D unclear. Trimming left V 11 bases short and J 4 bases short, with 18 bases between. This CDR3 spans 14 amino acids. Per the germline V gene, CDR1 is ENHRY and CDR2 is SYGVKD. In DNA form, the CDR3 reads TGTGCCGTAGGAGAACAGACGACAAATCAGCCCCAGCATTTT. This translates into CAVGEQTTNQPQHF.

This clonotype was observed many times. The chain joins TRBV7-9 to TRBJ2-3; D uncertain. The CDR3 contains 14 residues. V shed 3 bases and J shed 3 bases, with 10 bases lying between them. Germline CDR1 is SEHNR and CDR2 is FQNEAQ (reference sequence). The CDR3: CASSFGLATDTQYF. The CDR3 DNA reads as TGTGCCAGCAGCTTTGGCCTGGCAACAGATACGCAGTATTTT.

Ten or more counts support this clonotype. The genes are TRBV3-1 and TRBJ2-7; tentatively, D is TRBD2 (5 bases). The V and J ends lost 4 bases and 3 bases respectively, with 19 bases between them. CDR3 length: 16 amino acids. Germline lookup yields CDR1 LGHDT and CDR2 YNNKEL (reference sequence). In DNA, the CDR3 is TGTGCCAGCAGCCCGGGAAGGGTTCTCTCCCGCTACGAGCAGTACTTC. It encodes CASSPGRVLSRYEQYF.

This CDR3 reads CASSYGGEQYF. The CDR3 nucleotides read TGTGCCAGCAGTTACGGAGGGGAGCAGTACTTC. V usage is TRBV6-5 and J usage is TRBJ2-7; a possible D gene is TRBD2 (6 bases). The germline gives CDR1 MNHEY, CDR2 SVGAGI. Trimming removed 2 bases at V and 7 bases at J, with 6 bases between. This CDR3 has 11 residues.

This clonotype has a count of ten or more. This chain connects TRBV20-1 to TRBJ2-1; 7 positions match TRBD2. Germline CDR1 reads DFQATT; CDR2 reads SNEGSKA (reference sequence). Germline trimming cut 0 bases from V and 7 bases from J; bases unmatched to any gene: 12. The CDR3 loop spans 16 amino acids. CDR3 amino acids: CSARDQASGLRNEQFF. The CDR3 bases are TGCAGTGCTAGAGATCAGGCTAGCGGCCTTAGGAATGAGCAGTTCTTC.

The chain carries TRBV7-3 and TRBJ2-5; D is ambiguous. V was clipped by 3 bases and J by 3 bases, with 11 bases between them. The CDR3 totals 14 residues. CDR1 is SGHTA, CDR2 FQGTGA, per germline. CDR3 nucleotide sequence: TGTGCCAGCAGCTTCGGTGGAACTAAAGAGACCCAGTACTTC. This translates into CASSFGGTKETQYF.

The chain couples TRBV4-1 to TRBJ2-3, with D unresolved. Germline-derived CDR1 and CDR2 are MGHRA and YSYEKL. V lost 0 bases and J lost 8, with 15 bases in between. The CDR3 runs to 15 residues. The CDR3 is CASSQEYAWQSTQYF. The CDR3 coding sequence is TGCGCCAGCAGCCAAGAATATGCCTGGCAGTCTACGCAGTATTTT.

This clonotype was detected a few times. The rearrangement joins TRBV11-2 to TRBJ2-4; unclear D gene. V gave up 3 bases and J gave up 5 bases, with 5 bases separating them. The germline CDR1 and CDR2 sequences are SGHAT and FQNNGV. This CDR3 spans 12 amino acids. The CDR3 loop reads CASSFGQNIQYF. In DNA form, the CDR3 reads TGTGCCAGCAGCTTCGGCCAAAACATTCAGTACTTC.

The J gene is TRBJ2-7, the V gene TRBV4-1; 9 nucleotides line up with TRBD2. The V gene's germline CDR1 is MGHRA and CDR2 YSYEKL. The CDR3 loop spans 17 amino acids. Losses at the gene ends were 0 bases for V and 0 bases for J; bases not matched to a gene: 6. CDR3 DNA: TGCGCCAGCAGCCAAGATTTAGCGGGGGTTACCTCCTACGAGCAGTACTTC. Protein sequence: CASSQDLAGVTSYEQYF.

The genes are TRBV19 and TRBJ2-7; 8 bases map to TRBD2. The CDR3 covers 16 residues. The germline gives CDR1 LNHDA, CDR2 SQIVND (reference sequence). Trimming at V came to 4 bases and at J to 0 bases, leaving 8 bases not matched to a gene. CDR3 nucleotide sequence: TGTGCCAGTAGTAAAGGCGGGGGGCCAAGCTCCTACGAGCAGTACTTC. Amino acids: CASSKGGGPSSYEQYF. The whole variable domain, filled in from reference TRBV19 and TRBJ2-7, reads DGGITQSPKYLFRKEGQNVTLSCEQNLNHDAMYWYRQDPGQGLRLIYYSQIVNDFQKGDIAEGYSVSREKKESFPLTVTSAQKNPTAFYLCASSKGGGPSSYEQYFGPGTRLTVT.

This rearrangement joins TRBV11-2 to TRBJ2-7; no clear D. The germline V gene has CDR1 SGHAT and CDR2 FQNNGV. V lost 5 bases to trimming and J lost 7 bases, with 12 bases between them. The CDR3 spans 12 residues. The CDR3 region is CASSPPPGEQYF. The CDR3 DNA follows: TGTGCCAGCAGCCCCCCGCCGGGTGAGCAGTACTTC.

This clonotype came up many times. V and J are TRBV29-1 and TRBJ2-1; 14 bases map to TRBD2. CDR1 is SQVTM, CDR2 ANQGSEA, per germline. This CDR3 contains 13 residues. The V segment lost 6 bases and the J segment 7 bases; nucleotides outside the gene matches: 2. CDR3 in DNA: TGCAGCGTCGGGACTAGCGGGAGAAATGAGCAGTTCTTC. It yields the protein CSVGTSGRNEQFF.

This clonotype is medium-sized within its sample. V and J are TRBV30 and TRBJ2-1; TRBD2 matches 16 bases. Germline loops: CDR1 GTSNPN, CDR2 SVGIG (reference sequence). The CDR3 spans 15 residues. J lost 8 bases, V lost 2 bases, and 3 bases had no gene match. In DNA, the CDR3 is TGTGCCTGGAGTATAGGGACTAGCGGGGGGGATGAGCAGTTCTTC. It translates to CAWSIGTSGGDEQFF.

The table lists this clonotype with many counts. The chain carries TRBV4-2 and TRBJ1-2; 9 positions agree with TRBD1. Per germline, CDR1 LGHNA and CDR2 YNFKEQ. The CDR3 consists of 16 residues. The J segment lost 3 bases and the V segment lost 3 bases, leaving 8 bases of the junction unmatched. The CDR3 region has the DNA TGTGCCAGCAGCCAGGAACAGGGGGCCCGGGACTATGGCTACACCTTC. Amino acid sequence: CASSQEQGARDYGYTF.

The CDR3 coding sequence is TGTGCCAGCAGCTTAGCTGGGACAGGGGCCTCTCCCTACTTC. It yields the protein CASSLAGTGASPYF. This chain links TRBV7-9 with TRBJ2-5, with TRBD1 matching 10 bases. Germline V gives CDR1 SEHNR, CDR2 FQNEAQ (reference sequence). This CDR3 spans 14 amino acids. With 0 bases clipped from V and 14 bases from J, the junction kept 9 bases outside the gene matches. The variable domain in full, with the rest retrieved from reference TRBV7-9 and TRBJ2-5, is DTGVSQNPRHKITKRGQNVTFRCDPISEHNRLYWYRQTLGQGPEFLTYFQNEAQLEKSRLLSDRFSAERPKGSFSTLEIQRTEQGDSAMYLCASSLAGTGASPYFGPGTRLLVL.

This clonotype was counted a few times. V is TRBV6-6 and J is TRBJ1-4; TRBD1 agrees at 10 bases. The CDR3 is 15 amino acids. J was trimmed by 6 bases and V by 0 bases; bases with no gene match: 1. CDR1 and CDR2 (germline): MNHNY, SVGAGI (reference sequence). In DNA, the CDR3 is TGTGCCAGCAGTTACTCCGGGACAGGGGATGAAAAACTGTTTTTT. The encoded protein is CASSYSGTGDEKLFF.